These 8 T cell receptor beta chains were sequenced from one sample in a study of tumor and adjacent non-tumor tissue in lung cancer. A modified ARM-PCR protocol with three rounds of nested PCR amplified TCRbeta. TCRdb fed the multiplex PCR reads into MiXCR, producing one record per CDR3 protein. The repertoire holds roughly 75,000 distinct CDR3 sequences, with over 70% as singletons. This sample's RNA came from whole unsorted tissue. The sample taken for sequencing was lung tumor tissue. These receptors all come from a woman aged 45-65 years with non-small cell lung cancer.

A word on this clonotype: This CDR3 fails to terminate in the conserved phenylalanine or tryptophan, so it likely reflects a read error. The chain combines TRBV11-2 with TRBJ2-7, with D unclear. Germline lookup yields CDR1 SGHAT and CDR2 FQNNGV. The CDR3 consists of 14 residues. The CDR3 region is CARSLDSVSYEQYI. The CDR3 DNA sequence: TGCGCCAGGAGCTTAGATTCCGTAAGCTACGAGCAGTACATC.

The chain combines TRBV9 with TRBJ2-1, with D possibly TRBD2 on 6 matching bases. Per the germline V gene, CDR1 is SGDLS and CDR2 is YYNGEE. This CDR3 comprises 15 residues. The V end lost 3 bases, the J end lost 2 bases, and 12 bases lay between the germline ends. CDR3 sequence (DNA): TGTGCCAGCAGCGCGGCCGGGAGACCCTACAATGAGCAGTTCTTC. Translation: CASSAAGRPYNEQFF.

This clonotype was picked up many times. The DNA of the CDR3 is TGCAGCGTTGGTAGGAACTCCTACGAGCAGTACTTC. It yields the protein CSVGRNSYEQYF. The chain joins TRBV29-1 to TRBJ2-7; D is undetermined. This CDR3 has 12 amino acids. V lost 4 bases and J lost 0, with 7 bases in between. The germline CDR1 and CDR2 sequences are SQVTM and ANQGSEA.

This clonotype came up many times. Here the CDR3 reads CASSLVGQAYEQYF. DNA for the CDR3: TGCGCCAGCAGCTTGGTGGGACAGGCCTACGAGCAGTACTTC. The chain is built from TRBV5-1 and TRBJ2-7, with 8 bases identical to TRBD1. Germline V gene sequence: CDR1 SGHRS, CDR2 YFSETQ. The CDR3 is 14 residues long. The junction had 1 base not matched to a gene; V was cut back by 0 bases and J by 2 bases.

As to this clonotype: A junction end diverges from the germline sequence, so it may reflect a read error. This rearrangement joins TRBV6-2 or TRBV6-3 to TRBJ1-5; D remains unclear. Germline V lookup: CDR1 MNHEY, CDR2 SVGEGT. This CDR3 spans 14 amino acids. The CDR3 DNA reads TGTGCCAGCAGCCCTACAGAGTCGGAGCAGCCCCAACATTTT. This sequence encodes CASSPTESEQPQHF.

Worth noting for this clonotype: Because the CDR3 is missing its conserved closing phenylalanine or tryptophan, this is likely a read error. CDR3 sequence: CASSLGGSYGYTL. CDR3 DNA: TGCGCCAGCAGCTTGGGGGGTTCCTATGGCTACACCCTT. The chain employs TRBV5-1 and TRBJ1-2, with D unresolved. This CDR3 has 13 residues. V lost 0 bases, J lost 4 bases, and 7 bases lay in between. The germline V gene has CDR1 SGHRS and CDR2 YFSETQ.

This clonotype was seen at least ten times. The V and J genes are TRBV10-3 and TRBJ2-5; D ambiguous. Per germline, CDR1 ENHRY and CDR2 SYGVKD. This CDR3 has 13 amino acids. Trimming cost V 4 bases and J 2 bases, with 8 bases left between them. The CDR3 is CAISATEQETQYF. The CDR3, as DNA: TGTGCCATCAGTGCTACGGAACAAGAGACCCAGTACTTC.

Details on this clonotype: Its ends do not fully match the called genes, so a read error is possible. This chain joins TRBV4-1 and TRBJ1-4, with D unclear. Germline V gene lookup returns CDR1 MGHRA and CDR2 YSYEKL. The CDR3 is 17 amino acids. DNA of the CDR3: TGTGCCAGCAGCCTCCCAGAGGGTCTCGGATCTAATGAAAAACTGTTTTTT. It yields the protein CASSLPEGLGSNEKLFF.